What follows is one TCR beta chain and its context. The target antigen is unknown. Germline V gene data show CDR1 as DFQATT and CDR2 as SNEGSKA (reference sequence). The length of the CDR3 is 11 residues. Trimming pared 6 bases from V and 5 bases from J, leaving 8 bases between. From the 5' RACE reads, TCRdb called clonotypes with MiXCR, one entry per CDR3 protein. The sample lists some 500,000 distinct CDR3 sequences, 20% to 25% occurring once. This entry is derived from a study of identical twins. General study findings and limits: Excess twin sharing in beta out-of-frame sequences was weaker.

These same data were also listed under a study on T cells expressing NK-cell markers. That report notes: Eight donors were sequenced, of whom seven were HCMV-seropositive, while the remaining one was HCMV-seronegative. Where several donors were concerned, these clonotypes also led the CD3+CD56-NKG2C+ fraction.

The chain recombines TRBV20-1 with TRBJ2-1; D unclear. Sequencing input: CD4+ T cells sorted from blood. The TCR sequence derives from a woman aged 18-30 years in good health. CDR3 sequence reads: CSAATHNEQFF. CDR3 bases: TGCAGTGCCGCGACACACAATGAGCAGTTCTTC.